This TCR beta chain was found in a study of T cell changes during pregnancy in multiple sclerosis. The ends lost 5 bases at V and 5 bases at J; junction bases unmatched: 8. Per germline, CDR1 SGHTA and CDR2 FQGNSA. The CDR3 sequence is 14 residues long. Data came from immunoSEQ multiplex PCR; TCRdb stores just in-frame clones and leaves some out. The table has about 31,000 clones, roughly 88% seen once. The source of this sequence is a female donor in good health, enrolled as a control in a pregnancy study. Sequenced here: CD4+ T cells from peripheral blood mononuclear cells, sampled in the first trimester of pregnancy. The chain recombines TRBV7-2 with TRBJ1-2; 7 bases are shared with TRBD1. The CDR3 sequence: CASSHRGYGYGYTF. The DNA of the CDR3 is TGTGCCAGCAGCCACAGGGGCTACGGGTATGGCTACACCTTC.